The sample holds a few counts of the clone carrying this T cell receptor beta chain. This CDR3 is built from 14 residues. V lost 5 bases and J lost 7, with 15 bases in between. The germline V gene encodes CDR1 MDHEN and CDR2 SYDVKM. Construction of TCR beta libraries relied on iRepertoire HTBI primers and on Arm-PCR targeting CDR3 regions. TCRdb reprocessed the multiplex PCR reads via MiXCR and lists one record per CDR3 protein. Of about 430,000 distinct CDR3 sequences detected, around 20% appear once; the ten largest clones hold approximately 14%. Regarding time point: persistent/refractory GD, antithyroid drugs over 5 years with positive TRAb. PBMC RNA served as the TCR library source. This sample was taken from a study of regulatory T cells in long-lasting Graves disease.

J is TRBJ2-1 and V is TRBV28; D might be TRBD2 (6 bases). The sequencing here drew on peripheral blood mononuclear cells (PBMCs), taken when the disease was refractory, from a patient treated with antithyroid drugs. The TCR originated in a female donor with Graves disease. CDR3 in amino acids: CASSTPASGNEQFF. The CDR3 nucleotides read TGTGCCAGCAGTACCCCCGCGAGCGGGAATGAGCAGTTCTTC.